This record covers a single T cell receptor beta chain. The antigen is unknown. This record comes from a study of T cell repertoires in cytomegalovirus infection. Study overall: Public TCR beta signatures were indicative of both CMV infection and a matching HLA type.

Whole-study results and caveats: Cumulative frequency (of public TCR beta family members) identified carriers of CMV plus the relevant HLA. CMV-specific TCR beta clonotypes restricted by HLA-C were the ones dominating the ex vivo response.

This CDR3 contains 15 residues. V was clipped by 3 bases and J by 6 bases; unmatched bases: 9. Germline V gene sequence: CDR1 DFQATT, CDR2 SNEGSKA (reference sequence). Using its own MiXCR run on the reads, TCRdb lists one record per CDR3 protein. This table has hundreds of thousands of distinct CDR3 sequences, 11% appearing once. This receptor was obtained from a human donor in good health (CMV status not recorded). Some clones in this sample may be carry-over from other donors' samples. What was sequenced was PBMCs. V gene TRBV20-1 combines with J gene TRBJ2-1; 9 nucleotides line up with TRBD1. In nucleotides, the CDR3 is TGCAGTGCTAGGCCCGGGACAGGGATTGCCAATGAGCAGTTCTTC. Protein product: CSARPGTGIANEQFF.